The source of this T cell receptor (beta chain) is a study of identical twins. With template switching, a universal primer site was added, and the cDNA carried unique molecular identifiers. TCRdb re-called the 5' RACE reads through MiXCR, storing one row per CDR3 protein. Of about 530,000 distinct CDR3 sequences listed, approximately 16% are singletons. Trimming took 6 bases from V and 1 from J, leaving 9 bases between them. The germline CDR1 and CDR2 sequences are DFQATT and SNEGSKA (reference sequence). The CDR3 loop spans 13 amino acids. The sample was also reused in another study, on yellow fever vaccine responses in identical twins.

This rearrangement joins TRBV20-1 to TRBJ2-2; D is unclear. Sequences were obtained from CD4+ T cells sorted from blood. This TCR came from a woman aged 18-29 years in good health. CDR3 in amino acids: CSAFVRNTGELFF. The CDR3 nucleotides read TGCAGTGCATTCGTCCGGAACACCGGGGAGCTGTTTTTT.